These 28 T cell receptor beta chains originate from one sample sequenced in a study of T cell responses to AZD1222 COVID-19 vaccine. The method was immunoSEQ multiplex PCR; TCRdb's version includes in-frame clones alone and lacks a portion of them. The sample shows tens of thousands of clones, roughly 90% of them seen only once. The material sequenced was peripheral blood, taken on day 0 of AZD1222 vaccination. These receptors originate from an adult in good health.

The chain has TRBV15 and TRBJ1-2, with D perhaps TRBD1 (5 bases). V lost 3 bases to trimming and J lost 4 bases, with 27 bases between them. The CDR3 spans 19 residues. From germline, CDR1 is LNHNV and CDR2 YYDKDF (reference sequence). CDR3 sequence (DNA): TGTGCCACCAGCAGCGAAATCCCGGGACTCATCGGATATGGCTATGGCTACACCTTC. Amino acid sequence: CATSSEIPGLIGYGYGYTF.

The V and J genes are TRBV25-1 and TRBJ1-1; tentative D call: TRBD1 (5 bases). Trimming pared 5 bases from V and 3 bases from J, leaving 19 bases between. This CDR3 comprises 16 residues. Germline values: CDR1 MGHDK, CDR2 SYGVNS. The CDR3 protein is CASSPLGRGWDTEAFF. The CDR3 nucleotides are TGTGCCAGCAGTCCCCTCGGAAGGGGTTGGGACACTGAAGCTTTCTTT.

This clone appeared a single time. This rearrangement joins TRBV4-2 to TRBJ2-5, with 8 positions matching TRBD2. This CDR3 is built from 14 residues. Per the germline V gene, CDR1 is LGHNA and CDR2 is YNFKEQ. Trimming at V came to 4 bases and at J to 1 base, leaving 2 bases not matched to a gene. The CDR3 spells CASSPGLAQETQYF. The CDR3 nucleotides read TGTGCCAGCAGCCCCGGACTAGCCCAAGAGACCCAGTACTTC.

This chain links TRBV27 with TRBJ1-1; 9 nucleotides line up with TRBD1. V lost 6 bases and J lost 5; bases outside the gene matches: 10. Germline values: CDR1 MNHEY, CDR2 SMNVEV (reference sequence). There are 15 residues in the CDR3. The CDR3 sequence is CASSRLGTGRTEAFF. As DNA, the CDR3 is TGTGCCAGCAGCCGCCTCGGGACAGGGAGGACTGAAGCTTTCTTT.

This clone was detected a few times. V gene TRBV4-1 combines with J gene TRBJ1-4; no clear D. V lost 2 bases and J lost 1, with 11 bases in between. The CDR3 runs to 16 residues. CDR1 is MGHRA, CDR2 YSYEKL, per germline. The CDR3 DNA sequence: TGCGCCAGCAGCCAATACCAGATTCAAACTAATGAAAAACTGTTTTTT. Protein sequence: CASSQYQIQTNEKLFF.

The chain employs TRBV6-5 and TRBJ2-1, with TRBD2 matching over 10 bases. The CDR3 consists of 16 residues. V gave up 4 bases and J gave up 5 bases; unmatched junction bases: 8. Germline V gene data show CDR1 as MNHEY and CDR2 as SVGAGI. CDR3: CASSSLTSGYDNEQFF. The CDR3 DNA sequence: TGTGCCAGCAGTTCCCTGACTAGCGGGTATGACAATGAGCAGTTCTTC.

The chain links TRBV7-8 to TRBJ2-2; maybe TRBD1 (5 bases). In germline, CDR1 is SGHVS, CDR2 FQNEAQ. This CDR3 is 16 amino acids long. Trimming cost V 5 bases and J 0 bases, with 13 bases left between them. The CDR3 loop reads CASSDLRAPNTGELFF. Here the CDR3 DNA reads TGTGCCAGCAGCGACCTCAGGGCCCCGAACACCGGGGAGCTGTTTTTT. The entire variable domain, with the rest obtained from reference TRBV7-8 and TRBJ2-2, is as follows: GAGVSQSPRYKVAKRGQDVALRCDPISGHVSLFWYQQALGQGPEFLTYFQNEAQLDKSGLPSDRFFAERPEGSVSTLKIQRTQQEDSAVYLCASSDLRAPNTGELFFGEGSRLTVL.

The J gene is TRBJ1-1, the V gene TRBV5-1; no clear D gene. This CDR3 has 15 amino acids. The V end lost 0 bases, the J end lost 3 bases, and 12 bases lay between the germline ends. The germline CDR1 and CDR2 sequences are SGHRS and YFSETQ. CDR3 sequence reads: CASSLVGRVDTEAFF. The CDR3 DNA sequence: TGCGCCAGCAGCTTGGTAGGGAGGGTGGACACTGAAGCTTTCTTT.

The chain carries TRBV7-2 and TRBJ1-2, with 8 bases fitting TRBD1. V shed 6 bases, J shed 7 bases, and the junction held 7 bases outside the gene matches. Germline lookup yields CDR1 SGHTA and CDR2 FQGNSA. The CDR3 covers 13 residues. This CDR3 is CASRRGTGAGYTF. As DNA, the CDR3 is TGTGCCAGCAGACGGGGGACAGGTGCTGGCTACACCTTC.

CDR3 region: CASSQDCKDPNSPLHF. In nucleotides, the CDR3 is TGTGCCAGCAGCCAAGATTGCAAGGACCCCAATTCACCCCTCCACTTT. The V and J genes are TRBV3-1 (or the pseudogene TRBV3-2) and TRBJ1-6; no reliable D call. The germline gives CDR1 LGHDT, CDR2 YNNKEL (reference sequence). The CDR3 covers 16 residues. V gave up 0 bases and J gave up 7 bases, with 13 bases separating them.

This clone was counted once. The rearrangement joins TRBV7-2 to TRBJ2-7; tentatively, D is TRBD1 (6 bases). CDR1 SGHTA and CDR2 FQGNSA come from the germline V gene. The length of the CDR3 is 15 residues. V was trimmed by 3 bases and J by 2 bases, leaving 14 bases between them. As DNA, the CDR3 is TGTGCCAGCAGCTTCGACAGGCAAACCCCCTACGAGCAGTACTTC. The encoded protein is CASSFDRQTPYEQYF.

The genes are TRBV6-2 or TRBV6-3 and TRBJ2-7; D is unclear. The CDR3 has 14 residues. V gave up 2 bases and J gave up 7 bases, with 15 bases separating them. From germline, CDR1 is MNHEY and CDR2 SVGEGT. The CDR3 loop reads CASSYVAVGWEQYF. The DNA for the CDR3 is TGTGCCAGCAGTTACGTGGCGGTGGGTTGGGAGCAGTACTTC.

The V and J genes are TRBV14 and TRBJ2-5; TRBD2 aligns across 8 bases. V was clipped by 4 bases and J by 4 bases; unmatched bases: 14. The germline gives CDR1 SGHDN, CDR2 FVKESK. The CDR3 runs 17 residues. The CDR3 sequence is CASSRKKGGTRIETQYF. CDR3 nucleotides: TGTGCCAGCAGCCGCAAAAAGGGAGGGACTAGAATAGAGACCCAGTACTTC.

The rearrangement uses TRBV4-1 and TRBJ1-1; 9 nucleotides agree with TRBD1. J was trimmed by 11 bases and V by 0 bases; bases with no gene match: 7. Germline CDR1 MGHRA, CDR2 YSYEKL. This CDR3 comprises 14 residues. CDR3 sequence: CASSQDSQGARAFF. The CDR3 DNA follows: TGCGCCAGCAGCCAAGACTCACAGGGGGCGCGGGCTTTCTTT.

The chain employs TRBV19 and TRBJ1-1; the D gene is possibly TRBD1 (6 bases). The CDR3 loop spans 15 amino acids. Trimming shortened V by 6 bases and J by 4 bases, and 18 bases separated the two germline ends. The germline V gene has CDR1 LNHDA and CDR2 SQIVND (reference sequence). This chain's CDR3 is CASRWDTKGGTEAFF. Here the CDR3 DNA reads TGTGCCAGTAGGTGGGACACGAAGGGGGGCACTGAAGCTTTCTTT.

The chain uses TRBV6-5 and TRBJ1-4; no clear D. Germline-derived CDR1 and CDR2 are MNHEY and SVGAGI. Trimming removed 5 bases from V and 0 bases from J, with 7 bases in between. This CDR3 is 14 amino acids long. CDR3 region: CASSIVSTNEKLFF. CDR3 in DNA: TGTGCCAGCAGTATAGTTTCAACTAATGAAAAACTGTTTTTT.

J is TRBJ1-4 and V is TRBV10-3; 7 bases align to TRBD1. This CDR3 contains 14 residues. The germline V gene has CDR1 ENHRY and CDR2 SYGVKD. V dropped 6 bases and J dropped 7; count of bases not matched to a gene: 8. As DNA, the CDR3 is TGTGCCATCAGCCCAGGGGGGAGATTTGAAAAACTGTTTTTT. Encoded protein: CAISPGGRFEKLFF.

The rearrangement joins TRBV2 to TRBJ2-1; D is possibly TRBD1 (6 bases). The ends were cut back, 3 bases at V and 4 bases at J, with 10 bases in the middle. Germline lookup yields CDR1 SNHLY and CDR2 FYNNEI. The CDR3 covers 14 residues. The CDR3 region has the DNA TGTGCCAGCAGTGAGGGTAGGGGGTACAATGAGCAGTTCTTC. Translated: CASSEGRGYNEQFF.

The genes are TRBV20-1 and TRBJ2-7; D is uncertain. V was shortened by 5 bases and J by 5 bases, with 10 bases between the two germline ends. Germline CDR1 DFQATT, CDR2 SNEGSKA (reference sequence). This CDR3 region has 11 residues. This CDR3 reads CSAGTADEQYF. For the CDR3, the DNA is TGCAGTGCTGGTACCGCGGACGAGCAGTACTTC.

Worth noting for this clone: The same CDR3 arises from other DNA sequences in this sample as well. The chain links TRBV3-1 (or the pseudogene TRBV3-2) to TRBJ1-1; 7 bases fit TRBD1. CDR1 is LGHDT and CDR2 is YNNKEL in the germline V gene (reference sequence). The CDR3 length is 13 residues. The trim removed 1 base at V and 4 bases at J, leaving 0 bases unmatched. The CDR3 bases are TGTGCCAGCAGCCAAGCAGGGGGCACTGAAGCTTTCTTT. Protein sequence: CASSQAGGTEAFF.

The CDR3 region is CASSPSGYSNQPQHF. CDR3 in DNA: TGTGCCAGCTCACCGTCCGGTTATAGCAATCAGCCCCAGCATTTT. The gene calls are TRBV18 and TRBJ1-5; unclear D gene. Deletions cut 3 bases from V and 0 bases from J, with 9 bases between. The CDR3 is 15 amino acids. Germline V lookup: CDR1 KGHSH, CDR2 LQKENI.

The rearrangement links TRBV28 to TRBJ2-5; D not resolved. Per the germline V gene, CDR1 is MDHEN and CDR2 is SYDVKM. CDR3 length equals 14 residues. Trimming took off 2 bases at V and 2 bases at J, with 9 bases between the two ends. DNA for the CDR3: TGTGCCAGCAGTTTAGCTGACCGACAAGAGACCCAGTACTTC. Its protein is CASSLADRQETQYF.

The V and J genes are TRBV28 and TRBJ1-2, with D possibly being TRBD1 (5 bases). Germline V gives CDR1 MDHEN, CDR2 SYDVKM. V lost 8 bases and J 1 base, leaving 14 bases between the germline ends. CDR3 length: 14 residues. The CDR3 loop reads CASCLGGNNYGYTF. CDR3 sequence (DNA): TGTGCCAGCTGTCTGGGGGGGAATAACTATGGCTACACCTTC.

This chain connects TRBV15 to TRBJ2-5; unclear D gene. There are 15 residues in the CDR3. V lost 0 bases and J 5 bases, leaving 13 bases between the germline ends. Germline V gives CDR1 LNHNV, CDR2 YYDKDF (reference sequence). CDR3 amino acids: CATSRDLSYTETQYF. CDR3 nucleotide sequence: TGTGCCACCAGCAGAGATCTAAGCTATACGGAGACCCAGTACTTC.

J is TRBJ2-3 and V is TRBV6-5, with D possibly matching TRBD2 (6 bases). Deletions cut 2 bases from V and 4 bases from J, with 13 bases between. The CDR3 is 15 residues long. Per the germline V gene, CDR1 is MNHEY and CDR2 is SVGAGI. Here the CDR3 DNA reads TGTGCCAGCAGTTACATGGGGGGTGGGGCAGATACGCAGTATTTT. It yields the protein CASSYMGGGADTQYF.

A single count supports this clone. The V call is TRBV7-9, the J call TRBJ1-1; D is unresolved. The V gene's germline CDR1 is SEHNR and CDR2 FQNEAQ (reference sequence). The CDR3 runs 13 residues. With 10 bases removed from V and 5 bases from J, the gap between germline ends came to 17 bases. The CDR3 bases are TGTGCCACCCGCCCGGAAGGTTGGACTGAAGCTTTCTTT. This translates into CATRPEGWTEAFF.

J is TRBJ1-2 and V is TRBV6-1; 7 positions match TRBD1. The junction had 5 bases not matched to a gene; V was cut back by 2 bases and J by 5 bases. CDR1 is MNHNS and CDR2 is SASEGT in the germline V gene. This CDR3 region has 14 residues. The CDR3 nucleotides read TGTGCCAGCAGTGAAACGTCAGGGGGGTATGGCTACACCTTC. Translation gives CASSETSGGYGYTF.

V gene TRBV6-1 combines with J gene TRBJ2-7; 7 bases are a match to TRBD1. The CDR3 extends over 15 amino acids. V shed 7 bases and J 0 bases; nucleotides not matched to a gene: 9. Germline lookup yields CDR1 MNHNS and CDR2 SASEGT. CDR3 in amino acids: CASTLGQAYSYEQYF. DNA of the CDR3: TGTGCCAGCACCTTAGGACAGGCGTACTCCTACGAGCAGTACTTC.